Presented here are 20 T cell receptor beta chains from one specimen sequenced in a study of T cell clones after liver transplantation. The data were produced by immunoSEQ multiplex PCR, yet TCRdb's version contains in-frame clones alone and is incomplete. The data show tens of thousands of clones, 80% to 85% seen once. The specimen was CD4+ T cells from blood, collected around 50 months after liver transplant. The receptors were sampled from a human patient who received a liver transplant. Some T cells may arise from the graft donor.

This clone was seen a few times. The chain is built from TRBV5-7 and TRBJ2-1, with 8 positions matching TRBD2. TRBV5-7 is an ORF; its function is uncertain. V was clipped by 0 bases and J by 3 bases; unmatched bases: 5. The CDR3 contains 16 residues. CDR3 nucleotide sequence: TGTGCCAGCAGCTTGGTTTTAGCGGGGTACTACAATGAGCAGTTCTTC. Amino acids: CASSLVLAGYYNEQFF.

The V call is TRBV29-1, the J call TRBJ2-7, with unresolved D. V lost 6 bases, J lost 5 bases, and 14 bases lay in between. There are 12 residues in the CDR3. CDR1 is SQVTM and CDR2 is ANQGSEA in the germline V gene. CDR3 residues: CSVTGERDEQYF. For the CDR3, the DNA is TGCAGCGTGACCGGCGAGCGCGACGAGCAGTACTTC.

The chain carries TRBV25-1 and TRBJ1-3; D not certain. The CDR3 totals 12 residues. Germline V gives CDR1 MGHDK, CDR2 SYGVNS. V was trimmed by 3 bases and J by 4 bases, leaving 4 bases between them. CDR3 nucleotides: TGTGCCAGCAGTGAGACCGGAAACACCATATATTTT. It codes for CASSETGNTIYF.

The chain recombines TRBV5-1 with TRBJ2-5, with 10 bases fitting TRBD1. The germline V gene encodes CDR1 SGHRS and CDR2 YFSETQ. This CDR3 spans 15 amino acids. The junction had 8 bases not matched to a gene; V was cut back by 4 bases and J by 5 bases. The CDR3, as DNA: TGCGCCAGCAGCCGGGGACAGGGGTTAGGGGAGACCCAGTACTTC. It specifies CASSRGQGLGETQYF.

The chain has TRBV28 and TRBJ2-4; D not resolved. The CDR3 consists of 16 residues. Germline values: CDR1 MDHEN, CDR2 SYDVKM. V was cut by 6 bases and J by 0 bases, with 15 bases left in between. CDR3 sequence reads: CASSPTDFIAKNIQYF. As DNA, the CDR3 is TGTGCCAGCAGCCCAACGGATTTTATAGCCAAAAACATTCAGTACTTC.

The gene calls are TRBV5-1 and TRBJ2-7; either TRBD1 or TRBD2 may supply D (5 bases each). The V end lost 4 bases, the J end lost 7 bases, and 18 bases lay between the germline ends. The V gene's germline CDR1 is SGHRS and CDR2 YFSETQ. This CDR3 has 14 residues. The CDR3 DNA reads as TGCGCCAGCAGCGCATTATTGGGGGTGAGGGAGCAGTACTTC. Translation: CASSALLGVREQYF. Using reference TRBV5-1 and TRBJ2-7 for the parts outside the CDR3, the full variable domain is KAGVTQTPRYLIKTRGQQVTLSCSPISGHRSVSWYQQTPGQGLQFLFEYFSETQRNKGNFPGRFSGRQFSNSRSEMNVSTLELGDSALYLCASSALLGVREQYFGPGTRLTVT.

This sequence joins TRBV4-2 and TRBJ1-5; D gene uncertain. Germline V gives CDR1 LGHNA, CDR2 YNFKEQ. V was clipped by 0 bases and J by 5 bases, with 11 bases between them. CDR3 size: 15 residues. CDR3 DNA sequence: TGTGCCAGCAGCCAAGACCAGGCTTTGGATCAGCCCCAGCATTTT. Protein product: CASSQDQALDQPQHF.

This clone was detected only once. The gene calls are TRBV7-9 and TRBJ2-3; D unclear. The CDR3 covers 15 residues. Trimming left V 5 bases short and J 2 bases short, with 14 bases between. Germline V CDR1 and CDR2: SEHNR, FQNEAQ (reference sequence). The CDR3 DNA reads TGTGCCAGCAGCCCTGGAGAGGACCACACAGATACGCAGTATTTT. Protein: CASSPGEDHTDTQYF.

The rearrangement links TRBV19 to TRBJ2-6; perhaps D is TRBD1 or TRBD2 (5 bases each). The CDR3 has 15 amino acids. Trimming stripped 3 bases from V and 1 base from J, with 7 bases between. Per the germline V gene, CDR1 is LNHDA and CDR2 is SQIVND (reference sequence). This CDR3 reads CASSIGGSGANVLTF. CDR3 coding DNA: TGTGCCAGTAGTATTGGGGGTTCTGGGGCCAACGTCCTGACTTTC.

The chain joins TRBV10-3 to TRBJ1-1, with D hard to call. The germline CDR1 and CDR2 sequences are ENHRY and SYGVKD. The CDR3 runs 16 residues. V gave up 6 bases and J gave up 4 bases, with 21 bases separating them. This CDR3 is CAIRPHRAGLSTEAFF. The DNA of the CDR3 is TGTGCCATCAGGCCCCACCGTGCAGGATTGAGCACTGAAGCTTTCTTT.

DNA for the CDR3: TGTGCCAGCAGCTTAGGGAACCCCGGGACCGGCTCTGGCTACACCTTC. Its translation: CASSLGNPGTGSGYTF. This chain connects TRBV7-2 to TRBJ1-2, with a weak D call TRBD1 (5 bases). Germline CDR1 is SGHTA and CDR2 is FQGNSA. Trimming left V 1 base short and J 7 bases short, with 19 bases between. The CDR3 has 16 residues.

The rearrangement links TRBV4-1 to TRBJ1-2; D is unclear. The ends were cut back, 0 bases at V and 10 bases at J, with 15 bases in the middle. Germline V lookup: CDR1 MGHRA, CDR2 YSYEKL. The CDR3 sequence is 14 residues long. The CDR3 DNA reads TGCGCCAGCAGCCAAGAAGACGGACCTTATTCCTACACCTTC. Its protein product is CASSQEDGPYSYTF.

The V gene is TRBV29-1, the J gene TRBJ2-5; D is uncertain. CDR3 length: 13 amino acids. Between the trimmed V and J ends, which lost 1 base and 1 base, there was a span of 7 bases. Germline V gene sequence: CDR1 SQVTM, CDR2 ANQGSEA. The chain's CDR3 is CSVEVRGQETQYF. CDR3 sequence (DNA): TGCAGCGTTGAAGTCCGAGGCCAAGAGACCCAGTACTTC. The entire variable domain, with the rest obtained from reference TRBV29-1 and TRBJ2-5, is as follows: SAVISQKPSRDICQRGTSLTIQCQVDSQVTMMFWYRQQPGQSLTLIATANQGSEATYESGFVIDKFPISRPNLTFSTLTVSNMSPEDSSIYLCSVEVRGQETQYFGPGTRLLVL.

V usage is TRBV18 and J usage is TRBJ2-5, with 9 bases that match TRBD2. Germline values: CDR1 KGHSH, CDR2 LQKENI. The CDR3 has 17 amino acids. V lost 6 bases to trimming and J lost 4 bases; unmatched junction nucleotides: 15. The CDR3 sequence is CASSPTRASGTLETQYF. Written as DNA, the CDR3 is TGTGCCAGCTCCCCTACAAGGGCTAGCGGGACGTTAGAGACCCAGTACTTC.

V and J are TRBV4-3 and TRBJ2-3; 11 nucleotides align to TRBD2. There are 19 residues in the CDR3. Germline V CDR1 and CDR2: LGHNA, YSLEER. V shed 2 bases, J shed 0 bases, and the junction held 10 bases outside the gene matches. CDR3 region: CASSQRATRTSGSTDTQYF. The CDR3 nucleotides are TGCGCCAGCAGCCAAAGGGCGACGAGGACTAGCGGGAGCACAGATACGCAGTATTTT.

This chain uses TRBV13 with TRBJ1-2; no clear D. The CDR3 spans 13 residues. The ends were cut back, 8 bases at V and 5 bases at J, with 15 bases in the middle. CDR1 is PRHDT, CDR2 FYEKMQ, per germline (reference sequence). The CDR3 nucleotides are TGTGCCAGCCAGCGACGGTTAAGGTATGGCTACACCTTC. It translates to CASQRRLRYGYTF.

The CDR3 protein is CASSPAGGADGYTF. The CDR3 DNA sequence: TGTGCCAGCTCACCGGCAGGGGGCGCGGATGGCTACACCTTC. The chain joins TRBV18 to TRBJ1-2; 8 bases agree with TRBD1. Germline V gives CDR1 KGHSH, CDR2 LQKENI. V shed 3 bases and J 6 bases; nucleotides not matched to a gene: 6. The CDR3 loop spans 14 amino acids.

In nucleotides, the CDR3 is TGTGCCAGTAGTCCGAACACTGAAGCTTTCTTT. Translated: CASSPNTEAFF. V is TRBV19 and J is TRBJ1-1; D is undetermined. CDR1 LNHDA and CDR2 SQIVND come from the germline V gene (reference sequence). Trimming left V 5 bases short and J 1 base short, with 2 bases between. The length of the CDR3 is 11 residues.

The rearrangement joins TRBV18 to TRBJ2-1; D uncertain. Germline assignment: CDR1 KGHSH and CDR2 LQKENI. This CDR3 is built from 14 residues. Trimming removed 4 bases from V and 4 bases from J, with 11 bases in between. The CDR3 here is CASSLSSPYNEQFF. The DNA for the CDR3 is TGTGCCAGCTCACTTTCTTCCCCTTACAATGAGCAGTTCTTC.

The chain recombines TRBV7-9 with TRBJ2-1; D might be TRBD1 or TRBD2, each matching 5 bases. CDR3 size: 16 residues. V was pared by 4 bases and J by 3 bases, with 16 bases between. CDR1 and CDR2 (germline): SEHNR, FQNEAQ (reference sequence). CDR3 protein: CASSSPHSDSYNEQFF. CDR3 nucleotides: TGTGCCAGCAGCTCCCCCCATAGCGACAGCTACAATGAGCAGTTCTTC.